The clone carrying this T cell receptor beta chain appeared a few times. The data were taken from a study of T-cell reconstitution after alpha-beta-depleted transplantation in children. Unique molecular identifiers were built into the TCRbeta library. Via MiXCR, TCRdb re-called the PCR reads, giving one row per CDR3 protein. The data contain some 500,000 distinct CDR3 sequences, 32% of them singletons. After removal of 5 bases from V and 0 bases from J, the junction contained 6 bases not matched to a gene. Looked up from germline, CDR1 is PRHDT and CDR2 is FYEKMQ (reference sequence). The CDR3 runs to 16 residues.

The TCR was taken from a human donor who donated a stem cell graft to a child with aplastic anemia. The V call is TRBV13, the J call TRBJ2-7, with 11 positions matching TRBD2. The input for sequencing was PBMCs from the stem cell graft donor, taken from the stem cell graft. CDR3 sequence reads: CASSLTSGVSSYEQYF. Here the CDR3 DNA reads TGTGCCAGCAGCCTGACTAGCGGGGTGAGCTCCTACGAGCAGTACTTC.